Included here is one T cell receptor (beta chain) sequence, with context. The record originates from a study of blood T cell repertoires in COVID-19. At the level of the study: Samples of COVID-19 (acute and convalescent) were obtained from the United States, Italy and Spain. The analysed material was cDNA or gDNA that came from T cells, B-cell-depleted T cells, or PBMCs.

The CDR3 length is 18 residues. V shed 1 base and J 6 bases; nucleotides not matched to a gene: 13. Germline lookup yields CDR1 SGHTA and CDR2 FQGNSA. Authors' processing steps: Amplification of reference gene primers provided the estimated nucleated cell counts. Profiled with immunoSEQ multiplex PCR; TCRdb holds only in-frame clones, not every one. The V and J calls and clone size are taken from that table; D and trimming were inferred from the DNA. The table lists approximately 32,000 clones, 80% to 95% of them singletons, with 3.7% in the top ten. This clonotype originated in a man aged 55 to 69 with acute or convalescent COVID-19. Sequencing was carried out using peripheral blood. The genes are TRBV7-2 and TRBJ2-7; 12 nucleotides match TRBD2. CDR3 bases: TGTGCCAGCAGCTTAGGCAGATCGACTAGCGGGAGTACGGCCGAGCAGTACTTC. Translating it yields CASSLGRSTSGSTAEQYF.